These 28 T cell receptor beta chains were sequenced from one sample in a study of blood T cells in healthy people across ages. A J-beta primer mix and a sample-barcoded 5' primer were used in a second PCR of roughly 7 to 12 cycles. TCRdb ran MiXCR on the 5' RACE reads and lists one entry per CDR3 protein. Found here are about 730,000 distinct CDR3 sequences, around 46% of them singletons; the top ten hold around 20%. Sequenced: blood. The source of these receptors is an older woman in good health.

This clonotype was observed a single time. The CDR3 spells CASSGTDRAYEQYF. The DNA for the CDR3 is TGTGCCAGCAGTGGGACCGACCGTGCCTACGAGCAGTACTTC. The gene calls are TRBV12-3 or TRBV12-4 and TRBJ2-7; D is tentatively TRBD1 or TRBD2 (5 bases each). This CDR3 region has 14 residues. Trimming took off 5 bases at V and 2 bases at J, with 13 bases between the two ends.

The rearrangement uses TRBV12-3 or TRBV12-4 and TRBJ2-7; D may correspond to TRBD1 or TRBD2 (5 bases each). V was pared by 6 bases and J by 2 bases, with 17 bases between. The CDR3 loop spans 15 amino acids. In DNA, the CDR3 is TGTGCCAGCAGCTTAACTACAGGAGGCCCCTACGAGCAGTACTTC. Its protein product is CASSLTTGGPYEQYF.

This clonotype was seen only a few times. This sequence joins TRBV9 and TRBJ2-7; 7 bases align to TRBD1. Germline CDR1 reads SGDLS; CDR2 reads YYNGEE. This CDR3 has 15 amino acids. Trimming took 0 bases from V and 2 from J; bases not matched to a gene: 5. The CDR3 nucleotides are TGTGCCAGCAGCGTAGGGACAGGCCCACCCTACGAGCAGTACTTC. It specifies CASSVGTGPPYEQYF.

Of note for this clonotype: One end of the junction does not line up with germline, which may come from a read error. The rearrangement uses TRBV7-7 and TRBJ2-3; D gene ambiguous. This CDR3 region has 15 residues. Germline-derived CDR1 and CDR2 are SSHAT and FNYEAQ (reference sequence). This chain's CDR3 is CASSPTTRKSDTQYF. CDR3 sequence (DNA): TGTGCTAGCAGCCCGACAACGCGGAAATCAGATACGCAGTATTTT.

This clonotype was seen more than once but under ten times. The chain links TRBV2 to TRBJ2-3; D not resolved. Germline V CDR1 and CDR2: SNHLY, FYNNEI. V dropped 3 bases and J dropped 0 bases, with 10 bases sitting between them. CDR3 length: 15 amino acids. The CDR3 coding sequence is TGTGCCAGCAGTGATTCCGGGTACAGCACAGATACGCAGTATTTT. Encoded protein: CASSDSGYSTDTQYF. Drawing the rest from reference TRBV2 and TRBJ2-3, the complete variable domain is EPEVTQTPSHQVTQMGQEVILRCVPISNHLYFYWYRQILGQKVEFLVSFYNNEISEKSEIFDDQFSVERPDGSNFTLKIRSTKLEDSAMYFCASSDSGYSTDTQYFGPGTRLTVL.

This clonotype was detected only a few times. V usage is TRBV5-6 and J usage is TRBJ2-1; D unresolved. The CDR3 consists of 13 residues. CDR1 SGHDT and CDR2 YYEEEE come from the germline V gene. Trimming took off 0 bases at V and 8 bases at J, with 9 bases between the two ends. This CDR3 is CASSLAMNDEQFF. The CDR3 DNA reads as TGTGCCAGCAGCTTGGCCATGAACGATGAGCAGTTCTTC.

This clonotype was recorded many times. V and J are TRBV20-1 and TRBJ2-7; D possibly matches TRBD1 or TRBD2 (5 bases each). Germline V gene lookup returns CDR1 DFQATT and CDR2 SNEGSKA (reference sequence). This CDR3 is built from 15 residues. V lost 0 bases to trimming and J lost 2 bases, with 14 bases between them. As DNA, the CDR3 is TGCAGTGCTAGAGATCCCGGGGCTGGAGCCTACGAGCAGTACTTC. Amino acid sequence: CSARDPGAGAYEQYF.

This clonotype was seen a few times. The chain uses TRBV3-1 and TRBJ2-3, with 8 bases matching TRBD2. CDR3 length equals 15 residues. With V trimmed by 7 bases and J by 1 base, 7 bases remained unmatched. Germline assignment: CDR1 LGHDT and CDR2 YNNKEL (reference sequence). CDR3 nucleotide sequence: TGTGCCAGCACATCGGGGGGGGCTCGCACAGATACGCAGTATTTT. It codes for CASTSGGARTDTQYF.

The CDR3 spells CASSLAGTGGAYNEQFF. The CDR3 DNA sequence: TGTGCCAGCAGCTTAGCCGGGACAGGGGGCGCCTACAATGAGCAGTTCTTC. The chain is built from TRBV7-6 and TRBJ2-1; 12 nucleotides match TRBD1. V shed 0 bases, J shed 2 bases, and the junction held 2 bases outside the gene matches. Germline V CDR1 and CDR2: SGHVS, FNYEAQ. The CDR3 runs 17 residues. The complete variable domain, with remaining parts taken from reference TRBV7-6 and TRBJ2-1, reads GAGVSQSPRYKVTKRGQDVALRCDPISGHVSLYWYRQALGQGPEFLTYFNYEAQQDKSGLPNDRFSAERPEGSISTLTIQRTEQRDSAMYRCASSLAGTGGAYNEQFFGPGTRLTVL.

The V gene is TRBV5-1, the J gene TRBJ1-6; D possibly corresponds to TRBD1 (5 bases). Germline CDR1 is SGHRS and CDR2 is YFSETQ. The V end lost 3 bases, the J end lost 6 bases, and 13 bases lay between the germline ends. This CDR3 region has 15 residues. The CDR3 here is CASSYTGDRNSPLHF. Here the CDR3 DNA reads TGCGCCAGCAGCTACACCGGGGACCGTAATTCACCCCTCCACTTT. The full variable domain, with the rest looked up from reference TRBV5-1 and TRBJ1-6, is KAGVTQTPRYLIKTRGQQVTLSCSPISGHRSVSWYQQTPGQGLQFLFEYFSETQRNKGNFPGRFSGRQFSNSRSEMNVSTLELGDSALYLCASSYTGDRNSPLHFGNGTRLTVT.

This clonotype was observed once. The chain carries TRBV24-1 and TRBJ2-3; a weak D match, TRBD1 (5 bases). V was clipped by 7 bases and J by 3 bases, with 13 bases between them. The CDR3 contains 14 residues. The germline V gene encodes CDR1 KGHDR and CDR2 SFDVKD. The CDR3 nucleotides are TGTGCCACCAGCGGTACAGGAGATACAGATACGCAGTATTTT. Amino acids: CATSGTGDTDTQYF.

This clonotype has only a few counts. V usage is TRBV20-1 and J usage is TRBJ2-7; 10 nucleotides match TRBD2. The germline CDR1 and CDR2 sequences are DFQATT and SNEGSKA (reference sequence). The CDR3 length is 15 residues. V gave up 5 bases and J gave up 2 bases; unmatched junction bases: 9. As DNA, the CDR3 is TGCAGTGCTCAGAAAAGCGGGAGGGAAACCTACGAGCAGTACTTC. The encoded protein is CSAQKSGRETYEQYF.

V gene TRBV6-6 combines with J gene TRBJ1-4; 7 bases line up with TRBD1. The CDR3 covers 15 residues. Per the germline V gene, CDR1 is MNHNY and CDR2 is SVGAGI (reference sequence). Trimming cost V 4 bases and J 2 bases; bases outside gene matches: 4. This chain's CDR3 is CASSFGDSTNEKLFF. The CDR3 DNA reads as TGTGCCAGCAGTTTCGGGGACAGCACTAATGAAAAACTGTTTTTT.

The table lists this clonotype with a few counts. The rearrangement uses TRBV9 and TRBJ2-7, with D possibly matching TRBD1 (6 bases). Trimming took off 0 bases at V and 3 bases at J, with 10 bases between the two ends. Germline CDR1 is SGDLS and CDR2 is YYNGEE. The CDR3 loop spans 14 amino acids. CDR3 in DNA: TGTGCCAGCAGCGTAGTTGGGACAAGCTACGAGCAGTACTTC. The encoded protein is CASSVVGTSYEQYF.

The V and J genes are TRBV20-1 and TRBJ2-1, with 11 positions matching TRBD1. The CDR3 sequence is 15 residues long. The V segment lost 5 bases and the J segment 7 bases; nucleotides outside the gene matches: 10. Germline assignment: CDR1 DFQATT and CDR2 SNEGSKA (reference sequence). Here the CDR3 DNA reads TGCAGTGCTGGAACCGGGACAGGGGGTTTGAATGAGCAGTTCTTC. This encodes CSAGTGTGGLNEQFF.

The V call is TRBV21-1, the J call TRBJ1-2. TRBV21-1 is a listed pseudogene. This CDR3 has 13 amino acids. For the CDR3, the DNA is TGTGCCAGCAGCAGGAGTAGTAACTATGGCTACACCTTC. Its protein is CASSRSSNYGYTF.

The chain has TRBV3-1 and TRBJ2-1; 9 bases fit TRBD2. Germline CDR1 reads LGHDT; CDR2 reads YNNKEL (reference sequence). V lost 1 base to trimming and J lost 6 bases; unmatched junction nucleotides: 4. CDR3 length: 15 residues. This CDR3 is CASSQVSAGGNEQFF. DNA of the CDR3: TGTGCCAGCAGCCAAGTCTCAGCGGGGGGCAATGAGCAGTTCTTC.

J is TRBJ2-3 and V is TRBV7-2; a weak D match, TRBD2 (6 bases). V lost 4 bases and J lost 5, with 16 bases in between. CDR1 is SGHTA, CDR2 FQGNSA, per germline. The CDR3 covers 15 residues. CDR3 protein: CASSSGDRVLDTQYF. As DNA, the CDR3 is TGTGCCAGCAGCTCGGGGGACCGCGTTTTAGATACGCAGTATTTT.

This clonotype was found many times. This rearrangement joins TRBV20-1 to TRBJ1-2; no clear D gene. Trimming stripped 2 bases from V and 8 bases from J, with 18 bases between. The CDR3 loop spans 14 amino acids. Per germline, CDR1 DFQATT and CDR2 SNEGSKA (reference sequence). The CDR3 sequence is CSARPRERLIGYTF. CDR3 in DNA: TGCAGTGCTAGACCCCGGGAAAGACTGATCGGCTACACCTTC.

The chain joins TRBV4-3 to TRBJ2-3, with TRBD2 identical over 8 bases. This CDR3 has 15 residues. After removal of 2 bases from V and 2 bases from J, the junction contained 3 bases not matched to a gene. Germline loops: CDR1 LGHNA, CDR2 YSLEER. As DNA, the CDR3 is TGCGCCAGCAGCCAATTAGCGGGGCCCACAGATACGCAGTATTTT. Translating gives CASSQLAGPTDTQYF.

This clonotype showed up just a few times. V is TRBV3-1 and J is TRBJ2-3; D gene unclear. Germline V CDR1 and CDR2: LGHDT, YNNKEL (reference sequence). This CDR3 has 16 amino acids. Trimming left V 1 base short and J 0 bases short, with 11 bases between. The CDR3: CASSQAQEHSTDTQYF. CDR3 in DNA: TGTGCCAGCAGCCAAGCTCAGGAGCATAGCACAGATACGCAGTATTTT.

The table lists this clonotype with a few counts. This sequence joins TRBV3-1 and TRBJ2-1; a possible D gene is TRBD1 (5 bases). V lost 0 bases and J lost 5, with 11 bases in between. The CDR3 sequence is 15 residues long. Germline CDR1 is LGHDT and CDR2 is YNNKEL (reference sequence). CDR3 region: CASSQETQGHNEQFF. Here the CDR3 DNA reads TGTGCCAGCAGCCAAGAAACCCAGGGTCACAATGAGCAGTTCTTC.

This rearrangement joins TRBV20-1 to TRBJ2-3; 11 nucleotides agree with TRBD2. In germline, CDR1 is DFQATT, CDR2 SNEGSKA (reference sequence). The CDR3 consists of 15 residues. With V trimmed by 5 bases and J by 5 bases, 9 bases remained unmatched. Written as DNA, the CDR3 is TGCAGTGCTCGCATTAGCGGGGGGGCCGGAGATACGCAGTATTTT. Its protein product is CSARISGGAGDTQYF.

CDR3 sequence reads: CASSLLTGLAGGPNEQYF. CDR3 nucleotides: TGTGCCAGCAGCTTATTGACCGGACTAGCGGGGGGGCCGAATGAGCAGTACTTC. This chain uses TRBV11-1 with TRBJ2-5, with 15 bases aligning to TRBD2. This CDR3 comprises 18 residues. Germline CDR1 reads SGHAT; CDR2 reads FQDESV (reference sequence). The V gene end was trimmed by 2 bases and the J gene end by 11 bases; junction bases not matched to a gene: 15.

This rearrangement joins TRBV10-3 to TRBJ2-3; 11 nucleotides match TRBD2. The germline gives CDR1 ENHRY, CDR2 SYGVKD. The CDR3 is 16 amino acids. Trimming at V came to 5 bases and at J to 0 bases, leaving 4 bases not matched to a gene. The CDR3 coding sequence is TGTGCCATCAGTAAGGGGACTAGCGGCAGCACAGATACGCAGTATTTT. It is translated as CAISKGTSGSTDTQYF.

The chain combines TRBV5-5 with TRBJ2-5; D is undetermined. Germline V gene lookup returns CDR1 SGHKS and CDR2 YYEKEE (reference sequence). V shed 3 bases and J shed 3 bases, with 15 bases lying between them. This CDR3 is 15 amino acids long. CDR3 sequence (DNA): TGTGCCAGCAGCTCATTTCGGCAGTCAGAAGAGACCCAGTACTTC. It yields the protein CASSSFRQSEETQYF.

J is TRBJ1-5 and V is TRBV29-1; a possible D gene is TRBD1 (5 bases). Germline values: CDR1 SQVTM, CDR2 ANQGSEA. There are 13 residues in the CDR3. V lost 7 bases, J lost 5 bases, and 15 bases lay in between. DNA of the CDR3: TGCAGCGCCCTTGGGGGTCCTCATCAGCCCCAGCATTTT. Its protein is CSALGGPHQPQHF.

The V and J genes are TRBV6-5 and TRBJ1-2; 7 bases fit TRBD1. The CDR3 consists of 14 residues. V shed 0 bases and J 8 bases; nucleotides not matched to a gene: 6. CDR1 is MNHEY, CDR2 SVGAGI, per germline. CDR3 nucleotide sequence: TGTGCCAGCAGTTACTCGGGACAGCTCAACGGCTACACCTTC. It encodes CASSYSGQLNGYTF.